The 9 T cell receptor beta chains below were found in one sample sequenced in a study of shared clonotypes between healthy human individuals. The repertoire was sequenced with immunoSEQ multiplex PCR; TCRdb's copy has only in-frame clones and lacks some. The sample records fewer than 3 million clones, around 92% being singletons. The sample comprised naive CD4+ T cells from PBMCs. The sample's subset: CD45RA+ positively selected. The receptor set was obtained from a young man in good health. Some clones in this sample may be carry-over from other donors' samples.

The V gene is TRBV7-3, the J gene TRBJ1-1; D uncertain. Trimming took off 6 bases at V and 4 bases at J, with 15 bases between the two ends. There are 14 residues in the CDR3. In germline, CDR1 is SGHTA, CDR2 FQGTGA. In nucleotides, the CDR3 is TGTGCCAGCAGGAGCGGCGCGAACCCCACTGAAGCTTTCTTT. Encoded protein: CASRSGANPTEAFF.

The rearrangement links TRBV11-3 to TRBJ2-2, with unresolved D. The CDR3 has 14 amino acids. Deletions cut 5 bases from V and 6 bases from J, with 13 bases between. Germline V gene sequence: CDR1 SGHNT, CDR2 YENEEA. DNA of the CDR3: TGTGCCAGCAGCCCCTCCACCGCCTCCGGGGAGCTGTTTTTT. The encoded protein is CASSPSTASGELFF.

This sequence joins TRBV18 and TRBJ2-3; D gene unclear. V shed 4 bases and J shed 1 base, with 12 bases lying between them. The CDR3 runs to 15 residues. Germline values: CDR1 KGHSH, CDR2 LQKENI. CDR3 DNA sequence: TGTGCCAGCTCACGAGGTGGGGTCGGCACAGATACGCAGTATTTT. It translates to CASSRGGVGTDTQYF.

The rearrangement uses TRBV5-6 and TRBJ1-2, with a weak D call TRBD1 (5 bases). CDR3 length: 13 amino acids. CDR1 and CDR2 from the germline V gene are SGHDT and YYEEEE. The germline V and J ends were trimmed by 4 bases and 8 bases, with 15 bases remaining between them. The CDR3 DNA is TGTGCCAGCAGCCCCGGGGCGTTAAAGGGCTACACCTTC. Amino acid sequence: CASSPGALKGYTF. Drawing the rest from reference TRBV5-6 and TRBJ1-2, the complete variable domain is DAGVTQSPTHLIKTRGQQVTLRCSPKSGHDTVSWYQQALGQGPQFIFQYYEEEERQRGNFPDRFSGHQFPNYSSELNVNALLLGDSALYLCASSPGALKGYTFGSGTRLTVV.

Concerning this clone itself: Relative to the germline gene, one junction end is altered; a read error may explain this. The chain carries TRBV15 and TRBJ2-7; possibly TRBD2 for D (5 bases). CDR1 and CDR2 from the germline V gene are LNHNV and YYDKDF (reference sequence). The length of the CDR3 is 11 residues. The DNA for the CDR3 is TGTGCCACCAGCAGCCCGGGATCCAAACCGTTC. Protein product: CATSSPGSKPF.

The CDR3 coding sequence is TGCGCCAGCAGCTTGCTTCGGAGGAGGGATAGGGGACAGGCCGATCAGCCCCAGCATTTT. Its translation is CASSLLRRRDRGQADQPQHF. The V call is TRBV5-1, the J call TRBJ1-5; 8 bases fit TRBD1. With V trimmed by 1 base and J by 5 bases, 20 bases remained unmatched. The CDR3 loop spans 20 amino acids. Germline-derived CDR1 and CDR2 are SGHRS and YFSETQ.

The chain combines TRBV6-5 with TRBJ1-5, with unresolved D. Trimming took 11 bases from V and 3 from J, leaving 11 bases between them. Per germline, CDR1 MNHEY and CDR2 SVGAGI. This CDR3 is built from 12 residues. This CDR3 reads CAPRGYNQPQHF. For the CDR3, the DNA is TGTGCCCCTAGAGGGTACAATCAGCCCCAGCATTTT.

The CDR3 is CASSFRAGESNEKLFF. The CDR3 nucleotides are TGTGCCAGCAGCTTTAGAGCAGGGGAATCTAATGAAAAACTGTTTTTT. V gene TRBV5-5 combines with J gene TRBJ1-4; maybe TRBD1 (6 bases). The CDR3 is 16 amino acids. Germline V lookup: CDR1 SGHKS, CDR2 YYEKEE (reference sequence). V lost 2 bases to trimming and J lost 3 bases, with 14 bases between them.

The J gene is TRBJ2-1, the V gene TRBV5-1; TRBD1 aligns across 7 bases. Germline V gene data show CDR1 as SGHRS and CDR2 as YFSETQ. The CDR3 is 19 residues long. Unmatched junction bases numbered 16, after V lost 2 bases and J lost 2 bases. This chain's CDR3 is CASSLLAPTTGFTYNEQFF. In nucleotides, the CDR3 is TGCGCCAGCAGCTTACTGGCCCCGACGACAGGGTTTACCTACAATGAGCAGTTCTTC.